The clone carrying this T cell receptor beta chain was counted many times. What it recognizes is unknown. TCRdb ran MiXCR on the RT-PCR reads and lists one entry per CDR3 protein. The profile shows approximately 500,000 distinct CDR3 sequences, 13% of them singletons. These data are taken from a study of response to subunit inactivated influenza vaccine. Whole-study findings and limits: Each seasonal influenza vaccination, the authors suggested, recruits few new T cells.

The CDR3 loop spans 15 amino acids. The ends were cut back, 1 base at V and 1 base at J, with 10 bases in the middle. Per the germline V gene, CDR1 is SGHRS and CDR2 is YFSETQ. The rearrangement joins TRBV5-1 to TRBJ2-3; D is perhaps TRBD1 (5 bases). The clonotype comes from a man aged 45 to 65 who received an inactivated influenza vaccine. This specimen consisted of PBMCs from blood, obtained more than 35 days after vaccination. The CDR3 sequence: CASSLRPGRTDTQYF. DNA for the CDR3: TGCGCCAGCAGCTTGCGCCCAGGGCGCACAGATACGCAGTATTTT. The full variable domain, rest sourced from reference TRBV5-1 and TRBJ2-3, is KAGVTQTPRYLIKTRGQQVTLSCSPISGHRSVSWYQQTPGQGLQFLFEYFSETQRNKGNFPGRFSGRQFSNSRSEMNVSTLELGDSALYLCASSLRPGRTDTQYFGPGTRLTVL.